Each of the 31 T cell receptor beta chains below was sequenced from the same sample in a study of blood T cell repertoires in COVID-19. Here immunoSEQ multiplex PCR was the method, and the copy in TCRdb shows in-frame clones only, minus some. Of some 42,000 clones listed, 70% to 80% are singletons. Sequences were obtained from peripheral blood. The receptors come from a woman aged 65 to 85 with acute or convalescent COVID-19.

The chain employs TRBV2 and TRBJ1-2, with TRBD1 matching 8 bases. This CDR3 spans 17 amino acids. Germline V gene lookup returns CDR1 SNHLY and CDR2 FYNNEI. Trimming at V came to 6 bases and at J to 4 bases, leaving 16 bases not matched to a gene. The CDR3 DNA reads TGTGCCAGCAGCGGTCCCGGGACAGGAACCCCTGTCTATGGCTACACCTTC. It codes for CASSGPGTGTPVYGYTF.

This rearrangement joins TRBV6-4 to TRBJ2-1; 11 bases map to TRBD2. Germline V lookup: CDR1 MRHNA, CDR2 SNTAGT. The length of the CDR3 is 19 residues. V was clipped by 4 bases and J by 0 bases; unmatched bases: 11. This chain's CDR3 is CASSVTASGGFSSYNEQFF. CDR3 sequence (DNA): TGTGCCAGCAGTGTTACGGCTAGCGGGGGGTTCAGCTCCTACAATGAGCAGTTCTTC.

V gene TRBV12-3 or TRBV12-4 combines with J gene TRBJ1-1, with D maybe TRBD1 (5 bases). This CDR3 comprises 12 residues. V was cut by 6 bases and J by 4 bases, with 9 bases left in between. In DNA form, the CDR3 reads TGTGCCAGCAGCGACAGTTTCACTGAAGCTTTCTTT. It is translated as CASSDSFTEAFF.

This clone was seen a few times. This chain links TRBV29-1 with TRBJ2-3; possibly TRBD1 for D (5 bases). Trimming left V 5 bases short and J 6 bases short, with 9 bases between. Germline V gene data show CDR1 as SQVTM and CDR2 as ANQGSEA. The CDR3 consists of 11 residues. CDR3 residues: CSVRWGDTQYF. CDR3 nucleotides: TGCAGCGTTCGGTGGGGCGATACGCAGTATTTT.

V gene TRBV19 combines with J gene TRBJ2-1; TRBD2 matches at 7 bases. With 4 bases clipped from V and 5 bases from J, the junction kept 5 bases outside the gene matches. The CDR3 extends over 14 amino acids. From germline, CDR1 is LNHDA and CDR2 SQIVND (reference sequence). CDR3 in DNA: TGTGCCAGTAGTAGGGCTAGCGGTAACAATGAGCAGTTCTTC. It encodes CASSRASGNNEQFF.

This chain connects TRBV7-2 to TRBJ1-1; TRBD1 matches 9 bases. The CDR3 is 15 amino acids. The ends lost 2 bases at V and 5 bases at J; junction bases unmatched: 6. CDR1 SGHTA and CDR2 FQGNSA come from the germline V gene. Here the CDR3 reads CASSLQQGARTEAFF. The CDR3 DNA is TGTGCCAGCAGCTTACAACAGGGGGCGCGGACTGAAGCTTTCTTT. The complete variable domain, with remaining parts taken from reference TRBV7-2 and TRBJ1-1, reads GAGVSQSPSNKVTEKGKDVELRCDPISGHTALYWYRQSLGQGLEFLIYFQGNSAPDKSGLPSDRFSAERTGGSVSTLTIQRTQQEDSAVYLCASSLQQGARTEAFFGQGTRLTVV.

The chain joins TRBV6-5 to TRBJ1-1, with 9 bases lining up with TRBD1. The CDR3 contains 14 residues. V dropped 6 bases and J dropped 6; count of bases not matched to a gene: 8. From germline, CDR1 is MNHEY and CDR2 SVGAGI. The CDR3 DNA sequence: TGTGCCAGCAGGGGACAGGGATTTTCCGCTGAAGCTTTCTTT. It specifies CASRGQGFSAEAFF.

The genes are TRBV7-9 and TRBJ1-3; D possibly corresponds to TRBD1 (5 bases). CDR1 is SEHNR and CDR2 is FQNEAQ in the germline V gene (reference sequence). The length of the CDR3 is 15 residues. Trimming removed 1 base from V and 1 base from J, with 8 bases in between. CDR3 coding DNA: TGTGCCAGCAGCTTAGACAGGTTGTCTGGAAACACCATATATTTT. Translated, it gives CASSLDRLSGNTIYF.

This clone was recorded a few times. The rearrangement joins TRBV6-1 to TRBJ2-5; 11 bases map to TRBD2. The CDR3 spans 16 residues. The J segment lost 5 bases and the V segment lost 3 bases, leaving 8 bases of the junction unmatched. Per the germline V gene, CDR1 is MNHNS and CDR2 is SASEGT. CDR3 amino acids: CASSELAGGPQETQYF. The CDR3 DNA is TGTGCCAGCAGTGAGTTAGCGGGGGGGCCTCAGGAGACCCAGTACTTC.

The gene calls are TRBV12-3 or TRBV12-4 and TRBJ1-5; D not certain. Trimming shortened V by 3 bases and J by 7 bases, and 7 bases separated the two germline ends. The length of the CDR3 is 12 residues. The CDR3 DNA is TGTGCCAGCAGTTTTCCTTCCCAGCCCCAGCATTTT. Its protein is CASSFPSQPQHF.

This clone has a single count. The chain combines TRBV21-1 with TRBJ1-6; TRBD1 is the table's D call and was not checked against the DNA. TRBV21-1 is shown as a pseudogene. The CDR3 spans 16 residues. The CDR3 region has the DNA TGTGCCAGGGGAGAAAGGGGGACAGGATGTAATTCACCCCTCCACTTT. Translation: CARGERGTGCNSPLHF.

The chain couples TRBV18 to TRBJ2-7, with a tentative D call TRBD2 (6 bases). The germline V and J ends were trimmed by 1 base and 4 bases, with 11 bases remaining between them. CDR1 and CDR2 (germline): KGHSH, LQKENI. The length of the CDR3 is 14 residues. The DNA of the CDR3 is TGTGCCAGCTCACCACGGCAGGGAGGTTACGAGCAGTACTTC. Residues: CASSPRQGGYEQYF.

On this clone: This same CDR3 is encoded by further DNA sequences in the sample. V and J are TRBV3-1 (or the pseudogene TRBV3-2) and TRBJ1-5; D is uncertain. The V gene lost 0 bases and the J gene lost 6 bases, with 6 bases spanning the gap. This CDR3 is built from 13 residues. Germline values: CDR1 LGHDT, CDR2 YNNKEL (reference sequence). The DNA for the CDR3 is TGTGCCAGCAGCCAAGATCTAATTCAGCCCCAGCATTTT. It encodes CASSQDLIQPQHF.

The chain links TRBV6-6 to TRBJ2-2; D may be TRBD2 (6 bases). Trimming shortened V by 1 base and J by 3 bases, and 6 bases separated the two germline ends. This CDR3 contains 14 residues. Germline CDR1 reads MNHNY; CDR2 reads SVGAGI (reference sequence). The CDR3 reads CASSYWGDTGELFF. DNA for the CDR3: TGTGCCAGCAGTTACTGGGGGGACACCGGGGAGCTGTTTTTT.

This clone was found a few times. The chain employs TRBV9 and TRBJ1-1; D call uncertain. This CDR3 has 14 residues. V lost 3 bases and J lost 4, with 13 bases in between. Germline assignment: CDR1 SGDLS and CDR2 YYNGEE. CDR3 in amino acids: CASSGPTAATEAFF. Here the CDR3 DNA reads TGTGCCAGCAGCGGACCAACGGCGGCCACTGAAGCTTTCTTT.

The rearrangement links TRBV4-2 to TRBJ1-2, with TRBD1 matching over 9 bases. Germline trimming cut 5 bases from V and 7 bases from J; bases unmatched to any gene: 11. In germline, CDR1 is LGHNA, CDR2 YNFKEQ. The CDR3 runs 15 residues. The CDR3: CASSTQNRDRVGYTF. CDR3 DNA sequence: TGTGCCAGCAGCACTCAAAACCGGGACAGGGTTGGCTACACCTTC.

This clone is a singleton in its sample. Written as DNA, the CDR3 is TGTGCCAGCAGTTACCAAACTGAAGCTTTCTTT. As protein: CASSYQTEAFF. V gene TRBV6-2 or TRBV6-3 combines with J gene TRBJ1-1; no clear D gene. Germline V lookup: CDR1 MNHEY, CDR2 SVGEGT. V dropped 2 bases and J dropped 5 bases, with 3 bases sitting between them. The CDR3 extends over 11 amino acids.

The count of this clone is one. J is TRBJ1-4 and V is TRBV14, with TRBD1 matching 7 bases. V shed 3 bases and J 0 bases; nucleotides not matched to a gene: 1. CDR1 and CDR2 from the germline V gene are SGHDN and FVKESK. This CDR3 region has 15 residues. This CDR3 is CASSQGTATNEKLFF. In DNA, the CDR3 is TGTGCCAGCAGCCAGGGGACAGCAACTAATGAAAAACTGTTTTTT.

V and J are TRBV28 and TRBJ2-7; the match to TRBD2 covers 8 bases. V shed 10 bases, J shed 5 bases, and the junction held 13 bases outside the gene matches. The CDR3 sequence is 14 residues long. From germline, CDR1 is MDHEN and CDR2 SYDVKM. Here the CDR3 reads CATYSGTSPHEQYF. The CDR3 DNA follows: TGTGCCACCTATTCTGGGACTAGTCCCCACGAGCAGTACTTC. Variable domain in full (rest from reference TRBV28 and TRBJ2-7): DVKVTQSSRYLVKRTGEKVFLECVQDMDHENMFWYRQDPGLGLRLIYFSYDVKMKEKGDIPEGYSVSREKKERFSLILESASTNQTSMYLCATYSGTSPHEQYFGPGTRLTVT.

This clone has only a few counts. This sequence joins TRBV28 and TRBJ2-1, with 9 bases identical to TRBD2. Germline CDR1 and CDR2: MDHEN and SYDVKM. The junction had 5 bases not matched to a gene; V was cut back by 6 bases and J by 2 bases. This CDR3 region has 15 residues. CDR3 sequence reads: CASSRAGGPYNEQFF. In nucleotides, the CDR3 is TGTGCCAGCAGCCGAGCGGGAGGACCCTACAATGAGCAGTTCTTC.

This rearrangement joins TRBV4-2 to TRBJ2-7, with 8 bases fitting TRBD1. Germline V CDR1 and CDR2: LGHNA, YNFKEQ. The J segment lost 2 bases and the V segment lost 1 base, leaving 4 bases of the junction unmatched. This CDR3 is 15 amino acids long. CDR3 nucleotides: TGTGCCAGCAGCCAAGGGCAGGGGGCTGCCTACGAGCAGTACTTC. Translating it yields CASSQGQGAAYEQYF.

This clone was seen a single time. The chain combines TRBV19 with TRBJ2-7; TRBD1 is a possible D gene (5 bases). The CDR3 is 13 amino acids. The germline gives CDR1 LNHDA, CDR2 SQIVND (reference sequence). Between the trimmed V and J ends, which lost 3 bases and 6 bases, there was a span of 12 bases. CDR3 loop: CASSIGPTGEQYF. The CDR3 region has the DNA TGTGCCAGTAGTATTGGTCCTACAGGCGAGCAGTACTTC.

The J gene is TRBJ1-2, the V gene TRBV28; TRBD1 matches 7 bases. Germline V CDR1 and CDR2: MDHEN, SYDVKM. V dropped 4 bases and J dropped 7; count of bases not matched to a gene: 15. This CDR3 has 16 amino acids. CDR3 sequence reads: CASSSRPGQLGGGYTF. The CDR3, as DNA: TGTGCCAGCAGTTCCCGACCGGGACAGCTCGGTGGTGGCTACACCTTC.

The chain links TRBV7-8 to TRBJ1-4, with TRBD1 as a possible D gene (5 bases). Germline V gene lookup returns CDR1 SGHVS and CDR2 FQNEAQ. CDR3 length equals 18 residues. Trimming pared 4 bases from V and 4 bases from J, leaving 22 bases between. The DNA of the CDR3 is TGTGCCAGCAGCTCTACTCAGGGTTATTTTCTGGGTAATGAAAAACTGTTTTTT. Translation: CASSSTQGYFLGNEKLFF.

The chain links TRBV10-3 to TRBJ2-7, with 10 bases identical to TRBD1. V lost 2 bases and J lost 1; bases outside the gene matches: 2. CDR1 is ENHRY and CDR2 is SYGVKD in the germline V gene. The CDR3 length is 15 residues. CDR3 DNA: TGTGCCATCAGTGAGCGGGACAGGGGATCCTACGAGCAGTACTTC. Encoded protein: CAISERDRGSYEQYF.

The CDR3 coding sequence is TGTGCCAGCAGTCCACAGGGGGGGACTGAAGCTTTCTTT. Translating gives CASSPQGGTEAFF. V usage is TRBV2 and J usage is TRBJ1-1; 8 positions agree with TRBD1. Trimming took 5 bases from V and 5 from J; bases not matched to a gene: 4. Germline values: CDR1 SNHLY, CDR2 FYNNEI. The CDR3 is 13 residues long.

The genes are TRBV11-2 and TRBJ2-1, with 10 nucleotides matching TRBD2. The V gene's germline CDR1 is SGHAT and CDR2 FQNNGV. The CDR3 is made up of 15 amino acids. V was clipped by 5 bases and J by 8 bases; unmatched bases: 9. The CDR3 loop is CASSPLAGVPHEQFF. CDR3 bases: TGTGCCAGCAGCCCCCTAGCGGGAGTCCCCCATGAGCAGTTCTTC.

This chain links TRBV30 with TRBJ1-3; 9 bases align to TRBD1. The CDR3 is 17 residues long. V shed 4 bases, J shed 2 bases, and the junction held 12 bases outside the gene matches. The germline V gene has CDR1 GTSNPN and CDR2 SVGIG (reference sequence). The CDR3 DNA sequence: TGTGCCTGGACGGGACAGGGTCACTGGAAGGCTGGAAACACCATATATTTT. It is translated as CAWTGQGHWKAGNTIYF.

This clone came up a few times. The CDR3, as DNA: TGTGCCAGCAGCGACCCGGGGGATAAGAACACTGAAGCTTTCTTT. Protein sequence: CASSDPGDKNTEAFF. The chain recombines TRBV6-6 with TRBJ1-1, with a possible D match to TRBD1 (5 bases). Germline-derived CDR1 and CDR2 are MNHNY and SVGAGI (reference sequence). The CDR3 runs to 15 residues. V lost 6 bases and J lost 1, with 15 bases in between.

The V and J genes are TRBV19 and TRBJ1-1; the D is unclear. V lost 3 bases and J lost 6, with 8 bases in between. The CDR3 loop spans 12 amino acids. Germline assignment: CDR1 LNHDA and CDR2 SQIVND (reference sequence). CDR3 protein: CASSIASAEAFF. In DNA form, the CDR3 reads TGTGCCAGTAGTATTGCGTCCGCTGAAGCTTTCTTT.

CDR3 amino acids: CASSPFPPQIQTYNSPLHF. CDR3 in DNA: TGTGCCAGCTCACCATTTCCCCCACAAATCCAAACCTATAATTCACCCCTCCACTTT. This rearrangement joins TRBV18 to TRBJ1-6; D not resolved. V lost 2 bases and J 2 bases, leaving 19 bases between the germline ends. The CDR3 contains 19 residues. CDR1 KGHSH and CDR2 LQKENI come from the germline V gene.